These 26 T cell receptor beta chains originate from one sample sequenced in a study of shared clonotypes between healthy human individuals. Sequenced by immunoSEQ multiplex PCR; TCRdb stores in-frame clones only, minus some. The table shows over 400,000 clones, with 65% to 85% occurring only once. The material sequenced was PBMCs. These receptors were collected from a woman in her 40s in good health. Some clones in this sample may be carry-over from other donors' samples.

V is TRBV7-3 and J is TRBJ2-2, with D maybe TRBD2 (7 bases). Trimming took 5 bases from V and 7 from J, leaving 20 bases between them. The germline V gene encodes CDR1 SGHTA and CDR2 FQGTGA. There are 16 residues in the CDR3. CDR3 in DNA: TGTGCCAGCAGCCCAGACGGGGGGCTGGTTGGCGGGGAGCTGTTTTTT. Its translation: CASSPDGGLVGGELFF.

V is TRBV7-3 and J is TRBJ2-2, with TRBD1 matching over 11 bases. V shed 5 bases, J shed 7 bases, and the junction held 6 bases outside the gene matches. The germline CDR1 and CDR2 sequences are SGHTA and FQGTGA. CDR3 length: 15 residues. The CDR3 region is CASSRTGGGGGELFF. The CDR3 nucleotides read TGTGCCAGCAGCCGGACAGGGGGCGGTGGCGGGGAGCTGTTTTTT.

The CDR3 coding sequence is TGTGCCAGCAGCTTAGATTTGACTCCCCAGTACTTC. Translated, it gives CASSLDLTPQYF. The chain couples TRBV11-2 to TRBJ2-7; D not certain. V was clipped by 0 bases and J by 10 bases, with 10 bases between them. Germline CDR1 reads SGHAT; CDR2 reads FQNNGV. There are 12 residues in the CDR3.

The chain uses TRBV9 and TRBJ2-1; a weak D match, TRBD2 (5 bases). The V end was cut by 2 bases, the J end by 6 bases, with 9 bases between. The CDR3 has 13 amino acids. Per the germline V gene, CDR1 is SGDLS and CDR2 is YYNGEE. CDR3 coding DNA: TGTGCCAGCAGCGTGCAGCGGACCAATGAGCAGTTCTTC. Its protein product is CASSVQRTNEQFF.

This chain connects TRBV19 to TRBJ2-3; 7 bases map to TRBD2. V shed 6 bases, J shed 4 bases, and the junction held 7 bases outside the gene matches. This CDR3 contains 14 residues. Germline V gives CDR1 LNHDA, CDR2 SQIVND (reference sequence). The CDR3 sequence: CASSNRLAADTQYF. Here the CDR3 DNA reads TGTGCCAGTAGCAACCGACTAGCAGCAGATACGCAGTATTTT.

This clone showed up just a few times. It is likely a read error: a sequence one base away is far more abundant. Different DNA sequences within this sample yield the same CDR3. As DNA, the CDR3 is TGTGCCTGGAGTGTGGGGGGTTATGGCTACACCTTC. Its protein is CAWSVGGYGYTF. This sequence joins TRBV30 and TRBJ1-2; D may be TRBD1 (5 bases). There are 12 residues in the CDR3. With 0 bases removed from V and 5 bases from J, the gap between germline ends came to 7 bases. CDR1 and CDR2 (germline): GTSNPN, SVGIG (reference sequence). The full variable domain, with the rest looked up from reference TRBV30 and TRBJ1-2, is SQTIHQWPATLVQPVGSPLSLECTVEGTSNPNLYWYRQAAGRGLQLLFYSVGIGQISSEVPQNLSASRPQDRQFILSSKKLLLSDSGFYLCAWSVGGYGYTFGSGTRLTVV.

Points on this clone: At one end, the junction sequence differs from germline, possibly due to a read error. The chain joins TRBV4-2 to TRBJ1-5; D is unclear. The CDR3 is made up of 18 amino acids. Looked up from germline, CDR1 is LGHNA and CDR2 is YNFKEQ. The CDR3 nucleotides read TGTGCCAGCAGCCAACAGCATTACCAACATGGTTCAAGGCAGCCCCGGCATTTT. Translated, it gives CASSQQHYQHGSRQPRHF.

This chain uses TRBV19 with TRBJ2-7, with D perhaps TRBD1 (7 bases). Germline values: CDR1 LNHDA, CDR2 SQIVND (reference sequence). This CDR3 is built from 14 residues. The V gene lost 5 bases and the J gene lost 3 bases, with 14 bases spanning the gap. DNA of the CDR3: TGTGCCAGTAGTGCGAACAGGGGAGGCTACGAGCAGTACTTC. Residues: CASSANRGGYEQYF.

V is TRBV4-2 and J is TRBJ2-5; D might be TRBD1 or TRBD2, each matching 6 bases. Germline V gene sequence: CDR1 LGHNA, CDR2 YNFKEQ. The CDR3 loop spans 15 amino acids. V gave up 1 base and J gave up 2 bases, with 11 bases separating them. The DNA for the CDR3 is TGTGCCAGCAGCCAAGTCGAGGGGGGACAAGAGACCCAGTACTTC. It yields the protein CASSQVEGGQETQYF.

CDR3 protein: CASSISDPSYNEQFF. The CDR3 DNA follows: TGTGCCAGTAGTATCTCGGACCCCTCCTACAATGAGCAGTTCTTC. The chain employs TRBV19 and TRBJ2-1, with no clear D. Germline V gives CDR1 LNHDA, CDR2 SQIVND (reference sequence). The CDR3 runs 15 residues. V was cut by 3 bases and J by 0 bases, with 9 bases left in between. The full variable domain, with the rest looked up from reference TRBV19 and TRBJ2-1, is DGGITQSPKYLFRKEGQNVTLSCEQNLNHDAMYWYRQDPGQGLRLIYYSQIVNDFQKGDIAEGYSVSREKKESFPLTVTSAQKNPTAFYLCASSISDPSYNEQFFGPGTRLTVL.

V is TRBV7-7 and J is TRBJ2-1; D not resolved. CDR1 SSHAT and CDR2 FNYEAQ come from the germline V gene (reference sequence). CDR3 length: 13 residues. V gave up 1 base and J gave up 7 bases, with 8 bases separating them. The CDR3 DNA follows: TGTGCCAGCAGCTTAGGCCAGGATAATGAGCAGTTCTTC. It encodes CASSLGQDNEQFF.

This clone has at least ten counts. The gene calls are TRBV7-9 and TRBJ2-3; 10 bases match TRBD2. With V trimmed by 5 bases and J by 2 bases, 7 bases remained unmatched. The CDR3 runs 16 residues. The germline CDR1 and CDR2 sequences are SEHNR and FQNEAQ (reference sequence). CDR3 region: CASSPGLADFTDTQYF. As DNA, the CDR3 is TGTGCCAGCAGCCCCGGACTAGCGGATTTCACAGATACGCAGTATTTT.

With regard to this clone: A far larger clone lies a single base away; this is likely a read error. The chain links TRBV2 to TRBJ1-4; tentatively, D is TRBD1 (5 bases). The germline CDR1 and CDR2 sequences are SNHLY and FYNNEI. The CDR3 extends over 16 amino acids. CDR3 sequence: CASSEGRSATNEKLLF. CDR3 DNA sequence: TGTGCCAGCAGTGAGGGGCGAAGTGCAACTAATGAAAAACTGCTTTTT.

The chain employs TRBV28 and TRBJ2-7; maybe TRBD2 (6 bases). The V gene's germline CDR1 is MDHEN and CDR2 SYDVKM. Trimming cost V 3 bases and J 3 bases, with 27 bases left between them. This CDR3 comprises 19 residues. The CDR3 is CASSFYEWEAASTNYEQYF. The CDR3 DNA reads as TGTGCCAGCAGTTTCTACGAATGGGAGGCGGCTAGCACAAACTACGAGCAGTACTTC.

The chain carries TRBV15 and TRBJ2-6; D remains unclear. The CDR3 is made up of 14 amino acids. V lost 1 base, J lost 2 bases, and 3 bases lay in between. Looked up from germline, CDR1 is LNHNV and CDR2 is YYDKDF (reference sequence). The CDR3 sequence: CATSRATGANVLTF. DNA for the CDR3: TGTGCCACCAGCAGAGCGACTGGGGCCAACGTCCTGACTTTC. Full variable domain (outside the CDR3, taken from reference TRBV15 and TRBJ2-6): DAMVIQNPRYQVTQFGKPVTLSCSQTLNHNVMYWYQQKSSQAPKLLFHYYDKDFNNEADTPDNFQSRRPNTSFCFLDIRSPGLGDTAMYLCATSRATGANVLTFGAGSRLTVL.

With respect to this clone: This probably arose from a read error, given a far larger clone one base away. This same CDR3 is encoded by further DNA sequences in the sample. The chain carries TRBV7-9 and TRBJ1-5; no clear D. CDR3 size: 13 residues. CDR1 SEHNR and CDR2 FQNEAQ come from the germline V gene (reference sequence). The CDR3 region is CASSPQGGQPQHF. The CDR3 nucleotides are TGTGCTAGCAGCCCCCAAGGAGGGCAGCCCCAGCATTTT. Full variable domain (missing parts from reference TRBV7-9 and TRBJ1-5): DTGVSQNPRHKITKRGQNVTFRCDPISEHNRLYWYRQTLGQGPEFLTYFQNEAQLEKSRLLSDRFSAERPKGSFSTLEIQRTEQGDSAMYLCASSPQGGQPQHFGDGTRLSIL.

This clone was seen a handful of times. The chain is built from TRBV11-2 and TRBJ2-2; D unresolved. Germline-derived CDR1 and CDR2 are SGHAT and FQNNGV. The CDR3 loop spans 14 amino acids. V was shortened by 4 bases and J by 1 base, with 7 bases between the two germline ends. The CDR3: CASSYQKNTGELFF. The DNA of the CDR3 is TGTGCCAGCAGCTACCAGAAGAACACCGGGGAGCTGTTTTTT.

This chain uses TRBV2 with TRBJ1-2, with D unclear. The germline V gene has CDR1 SNHLY and CDR2 FYNNEI. Deletions cut 7 bases from V and 0 bases from J, with 12 bases between. The length of the CDR3 is 14 residues. The DNA of the CDR3 is TGTGCCAGCATCAGCAACCCTACTAACTATGGCTACACCTTC. Protein sequence: CASISNPTNYGYTF.

The CDR3: CASSSTRGLGNQPQHF. CDR3 nucleotide sequence: TGTGCCAGCAGCTCGACGCGGGGGTTGGGCAATCAGCCCCAGCATTTT. The V gene is TRBV7-2, the J gene TRBJ1-5; maybe TRBD1 (5 bases). The CDR3 length is 16 residues. Germline V CDR1 and CDR2: SGHTA, FQGNSA. The V gene lost 4 bases and the J gene lost 2 bases, with 15 bases spanning the gap.

The chain recombines TRBV6-1 with TRBJ1-1; D is uncertain. V lost 3 bases, J lost 3 bases, and 11 bases lay in between. The germline V gene has CDR1 MNHNS and CDR2 SASEGT. The CDR3 sequence is 14 residues long. CDR3 nucleotide sequence: TGTGCCAGCAGTGAGACCGTGGTTGACACTGAAGCTTTCTTT. Translating it yields CASSETVVDTEAFF.

This chain links TRBV7-2 with TRBJ2-2; D may be TRBD1 (5 bases). Germline-derived CDR1 and CDR2 are SGHTA and FQGNSA. Trimming pared 2 bases from V and 2 bases from J, leaving 18 bases between. CDR3 length: 18 amino acids. CDR3 sequence reads: CASSLSLWGAGNTGELFF. The CDR3 DNA is TGTGCCAGCAGCTTAAGTCTATGGGGCGCTGGCAACACCGGGGAGCTGTTTTTT.

The chain is built from TRBV28 and TRBJ2-7; 8 bases agree with TRBD1. Trimming at V came to 6 bases and at J to 7 bases, leaving 14 bases not matched to a gene. Germline V CDR1 and CDR2: MDHEN, SYDVKM. The CDR3 runs to 15 residues. The chain's CDR3 is CASRLTGGPSGEQYF. The CDR3 DNA reads as TGTGCCAGCAGGTTAACAGGGGGTCCCTCGGGTGAGCAGTACTTC.

Concerning this clone: A far larger clone differs by one base, so this is likely a read error. The V and J genes are TRBV5-1 and TRBJ1-2, with D tentatively TRBD1 (5 bases). The CDR3 is 15 residues long. V dropped 0 bases and J dropped 8 bases, with 17 bases sitting between them. Germline V gene lookup returns CDR1 SGHRS and CDR2 YFSETQ. DNA for the CDR3: TGCGCCAGCAGCTTGGAGGCAGGGAGCTCGGGCGGCTACACCTTC. It encodes CASSLEAGSSGGYTF.

This chain joins TRBV6-6 and TRBJ1-4, with a possible D match to TRBD1 (5 bases). CDR1 is MNHNY and CDR2 is SVGAGI in the germline V gene (reference sequence). Trimming cost V 4 bases and J 5 bases, with 11 bases left between them. The length of the CDR3 is 14 residues. The CDR3 coding sequence is TGTGCCAGCAGTTCCGACAGATCCAATGAAAAACTGTTTTTT. Residues: CASSSDRSNEKLFF.

This clone was detected only a few times. Possible read error: a much larger clone is one base away. This sample also contains other DNA sequences that code for the same CDR3. The chain combines TRBV6-6 with TRBJ2-1; D not certain. CDR3 length equals 12 residues. Germline V gene sequence: CDR1 MNHNY, CDR2 SVGAGI (reference sequence). The V end was cut by 8 bases, the J end by 6 bases, with 11 bases between. The CDR3 DNA reads TGTGCCAGCGGAGCTAACCCCAATGAGCAGTTCTTC. This codes for CASGANPNEQFF.

The chain is built from TRBV7-9 and TRBJ1-2, with D unresolved. The CDR3 consists of 14 residues. Trimming stripped 2 bases from V and 1 base from J, with 8 bases between. CDR1 SEHNR and CDR2 FQNEAQ come from the germline V gene (reference sequence). CDR3 DNA: TGTGCCAGCAGCTTAATCGCGCTTAACTATGGCTACACCTTC. Protein: CASSLIALNYGYTF.